The source of this T cell receptor (beta chain) is a study of immune evolution from preneoplasia to lung adenocarcinoma. Study-level information: HLA loss of heterozygosity: 6% to 7.5% AIS, 15% MIA, over 25% ADC, none AAH. Findings and limits, study-wide: Normal lung had the highest top T cell clone frequencies.

In its sample, this clone ranks as large. Its cognate antigen is unknown. V was pared by 4 bases and J by 5 bases, with 12 bases of the junction left unmatched. CDR1 and CDR2 (germline): SGDLS, YYNGEE. The length of the CDR3 is 16 residues. Assay used: immunoSEQ multiplex PCR; TCRdb lists only in-frame clones, some missing. The sample includes around 12,000 clones, less than 85% of them seen just once. Resections took place in Japan or China from the mid-2010s to the late 2010s. H&E slides confirmed each diagnosis, reviewed by two pathologists independently. This receptor was taken from a person aged 65-85 years with lung adenocarcinoma. Material: FFPE minimally invasive lung adenocarcinoma tissue. The chain recombines TRBV9 with TRBJ2-1, with 7 bases aligning to TRBD2. The DNA for the CDR3 is TGTGCCAGCAGCACTCGAACTAGCGCGGTGAACAATGAGCAGTTCTTC. Its translation: CASSTRTSAVNNEQFF.